Sequencing of this T cell receptor beta chain was carried out in a study of T cells after somatic rescue of genetic block. This table comes from immunoSEQ multiplex PCR, and its TCRdb copy is limited to in-frame clones, with some not included. The sample consists of around 14,000 clones, approximately 70% of them appearing once. CDR3 size: 14 residues. With 4 bases clipped from V and 5 bases from J, the junction kept 8 bases outside the gene matches. Per germline, CDR1 SGDLS and CDR2 YYNGEE. The chain joins TRBV9 to TRBJ2-7; 8 bases align to TRBD1. This clonotype originated in a boy between 5 and 17 years old. Sample: peripheral blood mononuclear cells (PBMCs). As DNA, the CDR3 is TGTGCCAGCAGCCCCCAGGACAGGGACGACGAGCAGTACTTC. It translates to CASSPQDRDDEQYF.